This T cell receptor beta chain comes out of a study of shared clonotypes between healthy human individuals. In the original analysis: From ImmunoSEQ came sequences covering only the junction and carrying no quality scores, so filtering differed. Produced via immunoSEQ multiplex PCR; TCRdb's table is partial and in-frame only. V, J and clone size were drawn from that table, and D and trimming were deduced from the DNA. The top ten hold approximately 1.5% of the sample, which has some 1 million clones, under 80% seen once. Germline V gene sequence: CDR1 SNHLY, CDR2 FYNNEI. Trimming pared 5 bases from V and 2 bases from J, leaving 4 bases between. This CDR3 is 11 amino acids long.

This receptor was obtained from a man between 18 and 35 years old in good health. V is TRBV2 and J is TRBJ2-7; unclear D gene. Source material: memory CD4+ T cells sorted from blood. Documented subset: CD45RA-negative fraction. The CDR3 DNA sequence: TGTGCCAGCAGTACGGCCTACGAGCAGTACTTC. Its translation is CASSTAYEQYF. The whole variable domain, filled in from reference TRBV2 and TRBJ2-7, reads EPEVTQTPSHQVTQMGQEVILRCVPISNHLYFYWYRQILGQKVEFLVSFYNNEISEKSEIFDDQFSVERPDGSNFTLKIRSTKLEDSAMYFCASSTAYEQYFGPGTRLTVT.